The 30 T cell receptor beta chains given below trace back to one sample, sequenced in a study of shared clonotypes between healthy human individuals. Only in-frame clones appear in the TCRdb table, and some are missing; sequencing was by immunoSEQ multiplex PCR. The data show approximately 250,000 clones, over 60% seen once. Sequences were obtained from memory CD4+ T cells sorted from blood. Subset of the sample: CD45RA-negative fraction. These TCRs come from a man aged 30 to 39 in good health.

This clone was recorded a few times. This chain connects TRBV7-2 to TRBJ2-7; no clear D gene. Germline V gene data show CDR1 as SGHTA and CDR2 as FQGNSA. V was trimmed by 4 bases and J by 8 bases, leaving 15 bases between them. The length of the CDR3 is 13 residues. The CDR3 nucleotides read TGTGCCAGCAGCTCAAATACCTTAGGCCAGCAGTACTTC. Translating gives CASSSNTLGQQYF.

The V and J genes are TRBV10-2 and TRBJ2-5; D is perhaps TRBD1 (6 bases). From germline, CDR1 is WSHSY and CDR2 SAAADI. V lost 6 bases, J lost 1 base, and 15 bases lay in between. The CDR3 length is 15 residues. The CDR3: CASSKRTVAQETQYF. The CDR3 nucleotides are TGCGCCAGCAGCAAAAGGACAGTCGCCCAAGAGACCCAGTACTTC.

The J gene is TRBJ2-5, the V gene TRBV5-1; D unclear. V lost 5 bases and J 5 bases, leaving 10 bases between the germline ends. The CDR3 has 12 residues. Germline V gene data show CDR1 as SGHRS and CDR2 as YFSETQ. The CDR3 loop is CASSMALETQYF. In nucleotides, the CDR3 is TGCGCCAGCAGTATGGCTTTGGAGACCCAGTACTTC.

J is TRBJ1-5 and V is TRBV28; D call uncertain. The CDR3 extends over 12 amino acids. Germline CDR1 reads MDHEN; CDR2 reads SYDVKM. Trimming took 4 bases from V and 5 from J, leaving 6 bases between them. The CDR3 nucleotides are TGTGCCAGCAGTTGGGCGGATCAGCCCCAGCATTTT. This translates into CASSWADQPQHF.

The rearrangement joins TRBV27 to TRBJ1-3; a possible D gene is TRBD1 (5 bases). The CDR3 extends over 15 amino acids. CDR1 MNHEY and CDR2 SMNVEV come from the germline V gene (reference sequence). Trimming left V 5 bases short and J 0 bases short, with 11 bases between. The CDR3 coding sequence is TGTGCCAGCAGTCCTGGGACCCACTCTGGAAACACCATATATTTT. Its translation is CASSPGTHSGNTIYF.

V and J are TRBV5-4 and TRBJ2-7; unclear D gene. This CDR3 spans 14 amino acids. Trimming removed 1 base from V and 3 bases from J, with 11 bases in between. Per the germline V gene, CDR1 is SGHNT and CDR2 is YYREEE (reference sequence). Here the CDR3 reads CASSLWLDGYEQYF. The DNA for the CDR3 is TGTGCCAGCAGCTTGTGGCTGGACGGCTACGAGCAGTACTTC.

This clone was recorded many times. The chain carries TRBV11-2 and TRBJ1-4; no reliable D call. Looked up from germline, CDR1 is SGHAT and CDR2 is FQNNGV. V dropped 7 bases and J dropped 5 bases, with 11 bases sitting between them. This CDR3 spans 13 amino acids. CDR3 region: CASMRNRNEKLFF. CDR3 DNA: TGTGCCAGCATGCGTAACCGCAATGAAAAACTGTTTTTT.

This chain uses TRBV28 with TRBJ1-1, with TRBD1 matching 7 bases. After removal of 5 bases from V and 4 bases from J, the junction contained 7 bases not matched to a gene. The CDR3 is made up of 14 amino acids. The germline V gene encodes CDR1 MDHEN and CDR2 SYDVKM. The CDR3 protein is CASSPYRGGTEAFF. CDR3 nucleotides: TGTGCCAGCAGTCCCTACAGGGGAGGCACTGAAGCTTTCTTT.

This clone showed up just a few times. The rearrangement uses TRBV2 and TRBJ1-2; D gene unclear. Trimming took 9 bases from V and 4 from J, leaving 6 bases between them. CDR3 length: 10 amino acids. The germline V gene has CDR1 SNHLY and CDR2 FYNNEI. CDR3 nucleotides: TGTGCCAGTCACCTCTATGGCTACACCTTC. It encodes CASHLYGYTF.

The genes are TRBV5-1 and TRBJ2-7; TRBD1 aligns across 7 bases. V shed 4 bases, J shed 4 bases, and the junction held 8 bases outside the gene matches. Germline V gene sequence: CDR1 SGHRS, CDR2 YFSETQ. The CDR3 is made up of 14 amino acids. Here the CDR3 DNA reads TGCGCCAGCAGCAAAACAGGGGAACAATACGAGCAGTACTTC. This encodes CASSKTGEQYEQYF.

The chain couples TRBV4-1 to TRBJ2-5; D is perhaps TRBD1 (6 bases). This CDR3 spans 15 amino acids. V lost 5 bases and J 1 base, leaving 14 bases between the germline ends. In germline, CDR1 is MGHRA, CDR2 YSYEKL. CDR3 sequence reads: CASSEGVYSQETQYF. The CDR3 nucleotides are TGCGCCAGCAGCGAGGGGGTTTATTCCCAAGAGACCCAGTACTTC.

The CDR3 spells CASSLDREIRPQHF. The CDR3 nucleotides are TGTGCCAGCAGCTTAGACAGGGAAATCAGGCCCCAGCATTTT. The J gene is TRBJ1-5, the V gene TRBV7-9, with D tentatively TRBD1 (6 bases). Trimming cost V 1 base and J 9 bases, with 13 bases left between them. Germline V gives CDR1 SEHNR, CDR2 FQNEAQ (reference sequence). The CDR3 loop spans 14 amino acids.

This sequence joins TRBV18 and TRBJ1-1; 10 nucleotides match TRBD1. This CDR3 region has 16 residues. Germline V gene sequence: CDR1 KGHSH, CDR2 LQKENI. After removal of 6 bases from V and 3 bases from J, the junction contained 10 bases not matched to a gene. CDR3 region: CASSVGQGVSDTEAFF. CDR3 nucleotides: TGTGCCAGCTCGGTAGGACAGGGGGTATCTGACACTGAAGCTTTCTTT. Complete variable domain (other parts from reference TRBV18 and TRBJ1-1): NAGVMQNPRHLVRRRGQEARLRCSPMKGHSHVYWYRQLPEEGLKFMVYLQKENIIDESGMPKERFSAEFPKEGPSILRIQQVVRGDSAAYFCASSVGQGVSDTEAFFGQGTRLTVV.

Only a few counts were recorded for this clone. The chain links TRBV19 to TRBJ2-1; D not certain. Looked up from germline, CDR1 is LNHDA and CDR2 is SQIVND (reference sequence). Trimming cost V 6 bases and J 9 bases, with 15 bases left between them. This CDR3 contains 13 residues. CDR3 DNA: TGTGCCAGTAGGATCGTAGCTGGAGCTGAGCAGTTCTTC. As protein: CASRIVAGAEQFF. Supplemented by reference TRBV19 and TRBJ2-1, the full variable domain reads DGGITQSPKYLFRKEGQNVTLSCEQNLNHDAMYWYRQDPGQGLRLIYYSQIVNDFQKGDIAEGYSVSREKKESFPLTVTSAQKNPTAFYLCASRIVAGAEQFFGPGTRLTVL.

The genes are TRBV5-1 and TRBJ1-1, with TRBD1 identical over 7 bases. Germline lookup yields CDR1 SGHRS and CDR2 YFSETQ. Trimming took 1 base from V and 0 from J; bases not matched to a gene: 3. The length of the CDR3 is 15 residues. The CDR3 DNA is TGCGCCAGCAGCTTGTCCGGGACAGTGAACACTGAAGCTTTCTTT. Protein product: CASSLSGTVNTEAFF.

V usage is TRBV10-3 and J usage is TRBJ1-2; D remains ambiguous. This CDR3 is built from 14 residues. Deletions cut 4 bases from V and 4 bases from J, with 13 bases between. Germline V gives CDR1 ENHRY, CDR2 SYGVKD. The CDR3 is CAISGQVATYGYTF. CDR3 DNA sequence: TGTGCCATCAGTGGCCAGGTTGCGACCTATGGCTACACCTTC.

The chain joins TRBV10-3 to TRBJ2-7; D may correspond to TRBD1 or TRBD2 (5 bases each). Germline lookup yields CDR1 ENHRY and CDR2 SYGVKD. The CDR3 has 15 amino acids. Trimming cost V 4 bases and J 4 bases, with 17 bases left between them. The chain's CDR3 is CAISGRDGVGYEQYF. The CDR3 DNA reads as TGTGCCATCAGTGGCCGGGACGGGGTTGGGTACGAGCAGTACTTC.

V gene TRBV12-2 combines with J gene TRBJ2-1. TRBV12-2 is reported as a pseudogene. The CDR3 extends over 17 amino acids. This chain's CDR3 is CASRLASRFRQQNEQFF. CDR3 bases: TGTGCAAGTCGCTTAGCCTCCCGGTTCCGGCAACAAAATGAGCAGTTCTTC.

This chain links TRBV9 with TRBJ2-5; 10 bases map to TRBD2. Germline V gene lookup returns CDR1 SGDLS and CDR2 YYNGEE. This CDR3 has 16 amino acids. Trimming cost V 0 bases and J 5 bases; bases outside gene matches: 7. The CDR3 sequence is CASSVEASGSWETQYF. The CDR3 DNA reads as TGTGCCAGCAGCGTAGAGGCTAGCGGGAGTTGGGAGACCCAGTACTTC.

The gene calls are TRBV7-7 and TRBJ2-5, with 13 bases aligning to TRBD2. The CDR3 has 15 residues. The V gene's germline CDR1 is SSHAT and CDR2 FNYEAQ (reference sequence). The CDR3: CASAALAGGQETQYF. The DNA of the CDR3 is TGTGCTAGCGCCGCACTAGCGGGAGGGCAAGAGACCCAGTACTTC.

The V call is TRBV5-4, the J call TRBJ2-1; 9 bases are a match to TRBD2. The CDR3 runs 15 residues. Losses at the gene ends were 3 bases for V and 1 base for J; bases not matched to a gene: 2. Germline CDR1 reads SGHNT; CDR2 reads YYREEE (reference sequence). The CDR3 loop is CASSSGLASYNEQFF. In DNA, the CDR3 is TGTGCCAGCAGCTCTGGACTAGCGTCCTACAATGAGCAGTTCTTC.

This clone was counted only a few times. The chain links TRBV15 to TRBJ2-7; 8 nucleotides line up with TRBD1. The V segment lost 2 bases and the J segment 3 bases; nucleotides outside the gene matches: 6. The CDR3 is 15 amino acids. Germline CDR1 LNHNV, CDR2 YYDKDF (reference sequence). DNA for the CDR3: TGTGCCACCAGCAGACCGGAGGGACAGGTCTACGAGCAGTACTTC. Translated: CATSRPEGQVYEQYF.

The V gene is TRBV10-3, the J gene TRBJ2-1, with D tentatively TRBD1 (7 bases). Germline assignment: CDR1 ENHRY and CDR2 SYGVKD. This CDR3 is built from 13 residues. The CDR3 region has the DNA TGTGCGACCAATGGTCCAGGGGGGAATGAGCAGTTCTTC. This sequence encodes CATNGPGGNEQFF.

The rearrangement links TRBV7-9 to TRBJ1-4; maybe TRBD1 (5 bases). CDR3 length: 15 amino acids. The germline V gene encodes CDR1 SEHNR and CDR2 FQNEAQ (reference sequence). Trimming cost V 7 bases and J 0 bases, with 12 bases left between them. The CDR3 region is CASIGTDTTNEKLFF. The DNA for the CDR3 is TGTGCCAGCATCGGGACGGACACAACTAATGAAAAACTGTTTTTT.

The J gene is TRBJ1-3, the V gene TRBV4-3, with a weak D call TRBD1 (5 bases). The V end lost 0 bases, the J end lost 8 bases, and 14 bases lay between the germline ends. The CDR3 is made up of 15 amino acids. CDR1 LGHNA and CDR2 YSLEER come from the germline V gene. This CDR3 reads CASSQDQEGRDTIYF. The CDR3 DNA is TGCGCCAGCAGCCAAGATCAGGAGGGGAGGGACACCATATATTTT.

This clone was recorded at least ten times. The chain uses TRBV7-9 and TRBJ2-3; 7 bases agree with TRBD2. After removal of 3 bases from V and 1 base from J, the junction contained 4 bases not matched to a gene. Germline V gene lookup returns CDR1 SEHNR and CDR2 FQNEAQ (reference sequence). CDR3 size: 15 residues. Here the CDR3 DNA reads TGTGCCAGCAGCTTCGGACTAGGAGGCACAGATACGCAGTATTTT. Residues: CASSFGLGGTDTQYF.

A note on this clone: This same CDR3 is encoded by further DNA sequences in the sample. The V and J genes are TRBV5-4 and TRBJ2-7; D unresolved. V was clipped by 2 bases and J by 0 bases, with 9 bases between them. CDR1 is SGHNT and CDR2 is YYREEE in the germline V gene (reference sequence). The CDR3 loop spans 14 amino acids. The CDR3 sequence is CASSLGRSSYEQYF. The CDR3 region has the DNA TGTGCCAGCAGCTTAGGCAGGAGCTCCTACGAGCAGTACTTC. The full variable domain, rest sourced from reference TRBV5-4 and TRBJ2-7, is ETGVTQSPTHLIKTRGQQVTLRCSSQSGHNTVSWYQQALGQGPQFIFQYYREEENGRGNFPPRFSGLQFPNYSSELNVNALELDDSALYLCASSLGRSSYEQYFGPGTRLTVT.

The CDR3 DNA is TGTGCCAGCGGGACTCCCAGGACCGAAGAGACCCAGTACTTC. It encodes CASGTPRTEETQYF. This chain uses TRBV6-6 with TRBJ2-5, with D possibly TRBD2 on 6 matching bases. CDR1 is MNHNY, CDR2 SVGAGI, per germline (reference sequence). The CDR3 is 14 residues long. V shed 8 bases and J shed 3 bases, with 16 bases lying between them.

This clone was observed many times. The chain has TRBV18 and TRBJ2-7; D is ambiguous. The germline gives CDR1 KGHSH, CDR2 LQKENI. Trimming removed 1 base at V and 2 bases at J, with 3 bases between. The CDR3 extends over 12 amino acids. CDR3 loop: CASSPLPYEQYF. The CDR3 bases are TGTGCCAGCTCACCACTTCCCTACGAGCAGTACTTC. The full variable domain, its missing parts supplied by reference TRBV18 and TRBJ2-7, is NAGVMQNPRHLVRRRGQEARLRCSPMKGHSHVYWYRQLPEEGLKFMVYLQKENIIDESGMPKERFSAEFPKEGPSILRIQQVVRGDSAAYFCASSPLPYEQYFGPGTRLTVT.

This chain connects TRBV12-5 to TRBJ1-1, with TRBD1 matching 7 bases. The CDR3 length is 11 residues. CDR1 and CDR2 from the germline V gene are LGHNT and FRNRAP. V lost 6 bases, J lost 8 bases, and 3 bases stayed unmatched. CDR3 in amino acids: CASGTDREAFF. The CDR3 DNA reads TGTGCTAGTGGAACGGACAGGGAAGCTTTCTTT.